This T cell receptor beta chain derives from a study of Ad26.COV2.S vaccination and SARS-CoV-2 variants. The study, taken as a whole, reports: Vaccinated and placebo-treated recipients had similar non-spike TCR breadth. Breadth, reportedly substantial, characterized the spike-specific CD8+ and CD4+ T cell responses after vaccination.

Germline CDR1 MNHEY, CDR2 SVGAGI. V gave up 2 bases and J gave up 0 bases, with 11 bases separating them. This CDR3 has 15 residues. Treatment denoted: around 19 received Ad26.COV2.S at low or high dose, single or two shots; roughly five received placebo; per-sample allocation not given. Vaccine and placebo recipients were sampled on day 63 after the first injection. Concerning this clone itself: Its antigen is as yet unknown.

The table came from immunoSEQ multiplex PCR; TCRdb's copy has only in-frame clones and leaves some out. The data contain roughly 350,000 clones, roughly 90% of them singletons. Sequencing was performed on peripheral blood, taken in a trial of Ad26.COV2.S vaccine versus placebo. This chain joins TRBV6-5 and TRBJ2-7; no definite D call. The TCR was taken from a person aged 18-65 years who received the Ad26.COV2.S COVID-19 vaccine or a placebo. The CDR3 is CASSYGRYGSYEQYF. As DNA, the CDR3 is TGTGCCAGCAGTTACGGGCGGTACGGCTCCTACGAGCAGTACTTC.